Below, 6 T cell receptor beta chains from the same sample are listed, as sequenced in a study of T cell responses to AZD1222 COVID-19 vaccine. Clones were sequenced by immunoSEQ multiplex PCR, and TCRdb holds only the in-frame ones, with some missing. The sample records around 96,000 clones, about 86% being singletons. The sample consisted of peripheral blood, taken 28 days after the second AZD1222 dose. The receptors shown here come from an adult who received the AZD1222 COVID-19 vaccine.

The rearrangement joins TRBV19 to TRBJ1-1; unclear D gene. V dropped 8 bases and J dropped 1 base, with 14 bases sitting between them. The CDR3 is 14 amino acids. CDR1 is LNHDA, CDR2 SQIVND, per germline (reference sequence). CDR3 DNA sequence: TGTGCCAGTGGCCGAAATGCCCCGAACACTGAAGCTTTCTTT. Its protein product is CASGRNAPNTEAFF.

This chain uses TRBV27 with TRBJ1-5, with D maybe TRBD1 (6 bases). V was shortened by 1 base and J by 2 bases, with 12 bases between the two germline ends. The germline V gene has CDR1 MNHEY and CDR2 SMNVEV (reference sequence). CDR3 length equals 16 residues. The CDR3: CASSLWGAKGNQPQHF. The CDR3 nucleotides read TGTGCCAGCAGTTTATGGGGGGCTAAGGGCAATCAGCCCCAGCATTTT.

J is TRBJ2-1 and V is TRBV4-3, with TRBD2 matching 9 bases. CDR1 LGHNA and CDR2 YSLEER come from the germline V gene. This CDR3 comprises 15 residues. With V trimmed by 6 bases and J by 5 bases, 8 bases remained unmatched. The CDR3 DNA sequence: TGCGCCAGCAGTCGCCTAGCGGGGCTCCACAATGAGCAGTTCTTC. This codes for CASSRLAGLHNEQFF.

This rearrangement joins TRBV6-5 to TRBJ1-3; D call uncertain. Germline V lookup: CDR1 MNHEY, CDR2 SVGAGI. Trimming pared 10 bases from V and 0 bases from J, leaving 13 bases between. This CDR3 is 14 amino acids long. In DNA form, the CDR3 reads TGTGCCACCTCTCAGTCAGGCTCTGGAAACACCATATATTTT. This gives the protein CATSQSGSGNTIYF.

V usage is TRBV4-2 and J usage is TRBJ2-1; D is possibly TRBD2 (5 bases). The V and J ends lost 5 bases and 5 bases respectively, with 13 bases between them. This CDR3 has 14 amino acids. CDR1 and CDR2 (germline): LGHNA, YNFKEQ. The CDR3 protein is CASSARSGDNEQFF. The CDR3 bases are TGTGCCAGCAGCGCACGAAGCGGAGACAATGAGCAGTTCTTC.

The gene calls are TRBV4-2 and TRBJ1-5; 8 bases fit TRBD1. The CDR3 runs to 16 residues. V lost 1 base, J lost 4 bases, and 6 bases stayed unmatched. CDR1 and CDR2 from the germline V gene are LGHNA and YNFKEQ. The DNA of the CDR3 is TGTGCCAGCAGCCAAGGAACCGGGACAGGTAATCAGCCCCAGCATTTT. It yields the protein CASSQGTGTGNQPQHF.